Described below is a single T cell receptor beta chain sequence and its context. The sample originates from a study of CD8 T cells in Susac syndrome. This CDR3 is built from 16 residues. V was pared by 2 bases and J by 7 bases, with 6 bases of the junction left unmatched. Reverse transcription of roughly 0.5 to 1 ug RNA was performed with random hexamers. TCR beta CDR3 was amplified by immunoSEQ multiplex PCR. This amplification extended across 54 Vbeta and 13 Jbeta segments. One entry per CDR3 protein results from TCRdb running MiXCR on the immunoSEQ multiplex PCR reads. The sample shows about 210,000 distinct CDR3 sequences, 95% of them seen only once.

This TCR was sampled from a human donor with multiple sclerosis. Sequencing used CD4+ T cells from PBMCs. The J gene is TRBJ2-1, the V gene TRBV12-3 or TRBV12-4; 12 nucleotides align to TRBD1. Here the CDR3 reads CASSLMGQGAKNEQFF. CDR3 nucleotides: TGTGCCAGCAGTTTAATGGGACAGGGGGCGAAAAATGAGCAGTTCTTC.